The 9 T cell receptor beta chains presented below share a single source sample, sequenced in a study of technical replicates of blood from a handful of donors (dated by TCRdb to 2016 to 2017). Library preparation used the immunoSEQ multiplex PCR assay. TCRdb stores this immuneACCESS table with in-frame sequences only. Part of the clones is absent; in the studies checked, under half of the shortfall reflects unresolved V genes, and no reason is known for the rest. This sample gives some 60,000 clones in total; roughly 94% of them show up just once. Of the sample, approximately 2.9% is held by the ten largest clones. The sample consisted of PBMCs. These receptor sequences come from a human donor in good health. Some clones in this sample may be carry-over from other donors' samples.

This clone was observed once. The chain combines TRBV7-2 with TRBJ1-2; TRBD1 agrees at 11 bases. CDR3 size: 13 residues. Germline lookup yields CDR1 SGHTA and CDR2 FQGNSA. Trimming removed 5 bases from V and 7 bases from J; junction bases left unmatched: 3. The DNA of the CDR3 is TGTGCCAGCAGCGGGACAGGGGGGCGTGGCTACACCTTC. Protein: CASSGTGGRGYTF.

This chain links TRBV5-6 with TRBJ1-5; D perhaps matches TRBD1 (5 bases). Germline CDR1 SGHDT, CDR2 YYEEEE. The CDR3 length is 14 residues. The V gene lost 4 bases and the J gene lost 3 bases, with 11 bases spanning the gap. CDR3: CASSADRHNQPQHF. The DNA of the CDR3 is TGTGCCAGCAGCGCTGACAGACACAATCAGCCCCAGCATTTT.

This chain uses TRBV5-6 with TRBJ2-3, with TRBD2 matching 8 bases. The CDR3 consists of 16 residues. Trimming removed 8 bases from V and 2 bases from J; junction bases left unmatched: 13. CDR1 is SGHDT, CDR2 YYEEEE, per germline. CDR3: CASTVGGGRFTDTQYF. The CDR3 DNA reads as TGTGCCAGTACCGTCGGGGGGGGCCGTTTCACAGATACGCAGTATTTT.

The J gene is TRBJ1-2, the V gene TRBV2, with TRBD1 identical over 7 bases. The germline gives CDR1 SNHLY, CDR2 FYNNEI. The length of the CDR3 is 13 residues. The V segment lost 5 bases and the J segment 4 bases; nucleotides outside the gene matches: 4. The CDR3 sequence: CASSTTGSYGYTF. The CDR3 nucleotides are TGTGCCAGCAGTACGACAGGGTCCTATGGCTACACCTTC.

The chain combines TRBV10-3 with TRBJ2-3; TRBD1 matches 8 bases. The V gene end was trimmed by 6 bases and the J gene end by 5 bases; junction bases not matched to a gene: 7. CDR1 ENHRY and CDR2 SYGVKD come from the germline V gene. The CDR3 consists of 14 residues. The CDR3 spells CAISRTGSEDTQYF. For the CDR3, the DNA is TGTGCCATCAGCAGGACAGGGTCCGAAGATACGCAGTATTTT.

The gene calls are TRBV5-1 and TRBJ2-3, with 7 bases that match TRBD2. This CDR3 contains 18 residues. The germline V gene has CDR1 SGHRS and CDR2 YFSETQ. With V trimmed by 2 bases and J by 3 bases, 15 bases remained unmatched. CDR3 nucleotides: TGCGCCAGCAGCTTTCTTAGCGGGCGACATCAGGGAACAGATACGCAGTATTTT. It translates to CASSFLSGRHQGTDTQYF. Based on the CDR3 plus reference TRBV5-1 and TRBJ2-3, the full variable domain is KAGVTQTPRYLIKTRGQQVTLSCSPISGHRSVSWYQQTPGQGLQFLFEYFSETQRNKGNFPGRFSGRQFSNSRSEMNVSTLELGDSALYLCASSFLSGRHQGTDTQYFGPGTRLTVL.

The chain links TRBV5-5 to TRBJ1-2; TRBD1 aligns across 7 bases. Germline V gene sequence: CDR1 SGHKS, CDR2 YYEKEE (reference sequence). V was clipped by 4 bases and J by 4 bases; unmatched bases: 4. There are 13 residues in the CDR3. The CDR3 loop is CASSLGGIYGYTF. CDR3 DNA sequence: TGTGCCAGCAGCCTAGGGGGCATCTATGGCTACACCTTC.

The rearrangement links TRBV5-1 to TRBJ1-1, with 10 positions matching TRBD1. CDR1 and CDR2 (germline): SGHRS, YFSETQ. The CDR3 is made up of 16 amino acids. The trim removed 4 bases at V and 1 base at J, leaving 7 bases unmatched. DNA of the CDR3: TGCGCCAGCAGCGAGGACAGGGGGGGTTGGAACACTGAAGCTTTCTTT. This encodes CASSEDRGGWNTEAFF.

The rearrangement joins TRBV2 to TRBJ2-1; TRBD2 is a possible D gene (5 bases). Germline loops: CDR1 SNHLY, CDR2 FYNNEI. CDR3 length: 14 amino acids. Deletions cut 11 bases from V and 0 bases from J, with 14 bases between. This chain's CDR3 is CASRAFSSYNEQFF. CDR3 nucleotides: TGTGCCTCGCGGGCTTTCAGCTCCTACAATGAGCAGTTCTTC.